Given below is one TCR beta chain in context. PCR used 60 Vbeta primers and 13 Jbeta primers. Assay used: immunoSEQ multiplex PCR; TCRdb lists only in-frame clones, some missing. The sample lists more than 150,000 clones; around 79% were seen once. The data derive from a study of cytomegalovirus exposure and HLA in healthy donors. There are 12 residues in the CDR3. Germline V CDR1 and CDR2: SQVTM, ANQGSEA. Germline trimming cut 6 bases from V and 3 bases from J; bases unmatched to any gene: 4. V and J are TRBV29-1 and TRBJ1-1; 7 nucleotides line up with TRBD1. The sequencing sample was made of PBMCs. This TCR derives from a girl aged 10-17 years in good health and CMV-seropositive. The CDR3 protein is CSVHRGDTEAFF. CDR3 coding DNA: TGCAGCGTCCACAGGGGAGACACTGAAGCTTTCTTT. The full variable domain, with the rest looked up from reference TRBV29-1 and TRBJ1-1, is SAVISQKPSRDICQRGTSLTIQCQVDSQVTMMFWYRQQPGQSLTLIATANQGSEATYESGFVIDKFPISRPNLTFSTLTVSNMSPEDSSIYLCSVHRGDTEAFFGQGTRLTVV.